What follows are 22 T cell receptor beta chains derived from one specimen sequenced in a study of T cells in severe cutaneous drug reactions. TCR subtype-specific primers in iRepertoire multiplex PCR prepared libraries for bulk and single-cell sequencing. After re-calling the multiplex PCR reads, TCRdb lists one entry per CDR3 protein, DNA absent. The repertoire shows more than 6,500 distinct CDR3 sequences; the top ten hold roughly 24%. The donors had carbamazepine-induced Stevens-Johnson syndrome or toxic epidermal necrolysis. Sequenced: cells from a skin blister. Receptors were obtained from a human donor with a severe cutaneous adverse drug reaction.

This chain connects TRBV12-3 or TRBV12-4 to TRBJ2-5; TCRdb gives TRBD2 as the D gene, but with no DNA this cannot be confirmed. The CDR3 sequence is 17 residues long. The chain's CDR3 is CATAPGLAGVAGETQYF.

The genes are TRBV4-1 and TRBJ2-2; there is no DNA to check the TCRdb D call of TRBD2. This CDR3 has 18 amino acids. CDR1 is MGHRA and CDR2 is YSYEKL in the germline V gene. This chain's CDR3 is CASSQPVEIVGPTGELFF.

This clonotype is identified as medium-sized from frequency. V and J are TRBV13 and TRBJ2-7; TCRdb names TRBD1, which stays unverified in the absence of DNA. The length of the CDR3 is 15 residues. The germline V gene has CDR1 PRHDT and CDR2 FYEKMQ (reference sequence). CDR3 region: CASSSQGKYSYEQYF.

This chain connects TRBV6-5 to TRBJ2-1; TCRdb designates TRBD2, a call that cannot be tested without DNA. The CDR3 spans 18 residues. The V gene's germline CDR1 is MNHEY and CDR2 SVGAGI. The CDR3 loop is CASRGTSGSQSSYNEQFF.

J is TRBJ2-7 and V is TRBV2; TCRdb selects TRBD1, and the lack of DNA leaves this call unchecked. This CDR3 has 14 amino acids. Germline lookup yields CDR1 SNHLY and CDR2 FYNNEI. The CDR3 is CASSLQVFSYEQYF. Variable domain in full (rest from reference TRBV2 and TRBJ2-7): EPEVTQTPSHQVTQMGQEVILRCVPISNHLYFYWYRQILGQKVEFLVSFYNNEISEKSEIFDDQFSVERPDGSNFTLKIRSTKLEDSAMYFCASSLQVFSYEQYFGPGTRLTVT.

The gene calls are TRBV25-1 and TRBJ1-2; TCRdb's D call of TRBD1 is untestable without DNA. Germline values: CDR1 MGHDK, CDR2 SYGVNS. There are 15 residues in the CDR3. CDR3 residues: CASSAPGQVMNGYTF.

This chain joins TRBV6-2 or TRBV6-3 and TRBJ1-5; no DNA is available, so the TRBD1 call from TCRdb remains unchecked. The CDR3 has 12 amino acids. Germline CDR1 MNHEY, CDR2 SVGEGT. The CDR3 is CASTDTNQPQHF.

CDR3 amino acids: CASSYIDHEQFF. The rearrangement uses TRBV6-2 or TRBV6-3 and TRBJ2-1. CDR1 and CDR2 from the germline V gene are MNHEY and SVGEGT. This CDR3 is built from 12 residues.

The chain carries TRBV5-4 and TRBJ2-7; the D gene TCRdb calls, TRBD1, cannot be checked with no DNA. The CDR3 runs 14 residues. Per germline, CDR1 SGHNT and CDR2 YYREEE (reference sequence). The CDR3 loop is CASSSPPDLHEQYF.

V usage is TRBV28 and J usage is TRBJ2-7; TCRdb names TRBD1, which stays unverified in the absence of DNA. The CDR3 sequence is 15 residues long. Germline V gives CDR1 MDHEN, CDR2 SYDVKM. CDR3 region: CASSPPRRVVHEQYF.

The rearrangement uses TRBV6-2 or TRBV6-3 and TRBJ2-1; with no DNA, the TCRdb D assignment of TRBD1 cannot be verified. CDR1 and CDR2 from the germline V gene are MNHEY and SVGEGT. The CDR3 has 13 residues. The CDR3 sequence: CASSFTGWGEQFF.

The chain uses TRBV7-6 and TRBJ2-3. The CDR3 is 14 residues long. Germline V lookup: CDR1 SGHVS, CDR2 FNYEAQ. CDR3 protein: CASSSTGGADTQYF.

CDR3 sequence: CASKGLYEQYF. The chain joins TRBV27 to TRBJ2-7; TCRdb indicates TRBD2, and absent DNA this call remains unverified. Per germline, CDR1 MNHEY and CDR2 SMNVEV (reference sequence). The CDR3 consists of 11 residues.

V is TRBV11-2 and J is TRBJ2-1; as DNA is missing, the TRBD1 call by TCRdb cannot be tested. The CDR3 sequence is 14 residues long. CDR1 is SGHAT, CDR2 FQNNGV, per germline. The CDR3 sequence is CASMGTGTYNEQFF.

J is TRBJ1-5 and V is TRBV7-9; TCRdb picks TRBD1, but there is no DNA to check that call. CDR3 length: 16 residues. Germline V gene data show CDR1 as SEHNR and CDR2 as FQNEAQ (reference sequence). The CDR3 is CASSLAQGAAGQPQHF.

The V and J genes are TRBV13 and TRBJ2-1; as DNA is missing, the TRBD2 call by TCRdb cannot be tested. There are 16 residues in the CDR3. Germline loops: CDR1 PRHDT, CDR2 FYEKMQ (reference sequence). The CDR3 reads CASSLGSGLGYNEQFF.

V is TRBV27 and J is TRBJ2-3; the D gene TCRdb calls, TRBD2, cannot be checked with no DNA. The V gene's germline CDR1 is MNHEY and CDR2 SMNVEV (reference sequence). The CDR3 extends over 15 amino acids. The CDR3 spells CASSPLAGGTDTQYF.

This clonotype shows up as medium-sized by frequency. This sequence joins TRBV28 and TRBJ2-1. CDR3 size: 14 residues. CDR1 is MDHEN, CDR2 SYDVKM, per germline. The CDR3 protein is CASSLVVSLDEQFF.

V is TRBV9 and J is TRBJ1-1. From germline, CDR1 is SGDLS and CDR2 YYNGEE. CDR3 length: 15 amino acids. CDR3 protein: CASSVEGSPAAEAFF. Variable domain in full (rest from reference TRBV9 and TRBJ1-1): DSGVTQTPKHLITATGQRVTLRCSPRSGDLSVYWYQQSLDQGLQFLIQYYNGEERAKGNILERFSAQQFPDLHSELNLSSLELGDSALYFCASSVEGSPAAEAFFGQGTRLTVV.

This chain's CDR3 is CSVEATGEVYEQYF. The V gene is TRBV29-1, the J gene TRBJ2-7; absent DNA, TCRdb's TRBD1 call cannot be checked. CDR1 SQVTM and CDR2 ANQGSEA come from the germline V gene. The CDR3 totals 14 residues.

Considering frequency, this clonotype is medium-sized. The chain uses TRBV6-2 or TRBV6-3 and TRBJ2-1; TCRdb selects TRBD2, and the lack of DNA leaves this call unchecked. This CDR3 comprises 15 residues. Germline assignment: CDR1 MNHEY and CDR2 SVGEGT. CDR3 sequence: CASSLGLAGVNEQFF.

The chain employs TRBV7-9 and TRBJ1-3. This CDR3 is built from 13 residues. Germline V CDR1 and CDR2: SEHNR, FQNEAQ (reference sequence). CDR3: CASSLSAGNTIYF.